The 7 T cell receptor beta chains below were found in one sample sequenced in a study of post-analysis software for immune sequencing data (dated by TCRdb to between 2014 and 2017). Library construction relied on PCR. TCRdb shows the sequencer as Illumina HiSeq 2500. To reduce PCR and sequencing biases, unique molecular identifiers were incorporated into the TCR beta cDNA libraries. TCRdb passed the public sequencing reads through fastp at Q25 and MiXCR, retaining productive beta sequences. Each entry merges the rows of one CDR3 protein and shows their most common DNA and genes. The sample has some 890,000 distinct CDR3 sequences on record, about 53% of them singletons. Together, the top ten hold approximately 4.2% of the sample. Overall results and qualifications from the work: Several TRBV segments, including TRBV5-6, TRBV5-1 and TRBV20-1, were significantly more frequent in patients than controls.

The antigens these receptors bind are not known. The sequenced sample was blood. The receptors originated from a girl aged 5 to 17 with multiple sclerosis.

The V call is TRBV12-3 or TRBV12-4, the J call TRBJ2-7; tentatively, D is TRBD2 (5 bases). The J call may be incorrect, as the DNA end agrees better with TRBJ2-5. This CDR3 contains 13 residues. This chain's CDR3 is CASRPTPGETQYF. CDR3 nucleotides: TGTGCCAGCAGACCGACCCCGGGGGAGACCCAGTACTTC.

The chain employs TRBV20-1 and TRBJ1-1; 8 nucleotides line up with TRBD1. This CDR3 is 12 amino acids long. Germline V gene lookup returns CDR1 DFQATT and CDR2 SNEGSKA (reference sequence). CDR3 loop: CRAQGARTEAFF. DNA of the CDR3: TGCAGGGCCCAGGGGGCTCGAACTGAAGCTTTCTTT.

This rearrangement joins TRBV29-1 to TRBJ2-7; 9 bases match TRBD2. Germline V gives CDR1 SQVTM, CDR2 ANQGSEA. This CDR3 region has 12 residues. J gave up 1 base and V 7 bases, and 2 bases lay outside the gene matches. The CDR3 reads CSALAGSYEQYF. The CDR3 DNA reads TGCAGCGCCCTAGCGGGATCCTACGAGCAGTACTTC.

The table lists this clonotype with a few counts. This chain links TRBV12-3 or TRBV12-4 with TRBJ2-1, with TRBD2 matching over 11 bases. After removal of 6 bases from V and 7 bases from J, the junction contained 8 bases not matched to a gene. The CDR3 is 15 amino acids. CDR3 loop: CASSPLAGDKNEQFF. The CDR3 nucleotides are TGTGCCAGCAGCCCACTAGCGGGGGACAAGAATGAGCAGTTCTTC.

The chain joins TRBV5-1 to TRBJ2-1, with D perhaps matching TRBD2 (5 bases). The CDR3 is 14 residues long. Germline V lookup: CDR1 SGHRS, CDR2 YFSETQ. Trimming took 0 bases from V and 9 from J, leaving 13 bases between them. CDR3 nucleotides: TGCGCCAGCAGCTTGGTCAGCGGCCTCGTTGAGCAGTTCTTC. Encoded protein: CASSLVSGLVEQFF.

The CDR3 sequence is CAGQGFSYEQYF. The CDR3 nucleotides are TGCGCAGGGCAGGGGTTCTCCTACGAGCAGTACTTC. The J gene is TRBJ2-4, the V gene TRBV29-1, with a possible D match to TRBD1 (6 bases). The assigned J gene may be wrong: the sequence end matches TRBJ2-7 better. The germline CDR1 and CDR2 sequences are SQVTM and ANQGSEA. This CDR3 has 12 amino acids.

A single count supports this clonotype. This rearrangement joins TRBV28 to TRBJ1-5; D not certain. V lost 6 bases and J 9 bases, leaving 18 bases between the germline ends. The CDR3 is made up of 14 amino acids. Germline loops: CDR1 MDHEN, CDR2 SYDVKM. The CDR3, as DNA: TGTGCCAGCAGATCCAATATACCAATCACGCCCCAGCATTTT. This encodes CASRSNIPITPQHF.